The present T cell receptor beta chain was sequenced within a study of blood T cell repertoires in COVID-19. Looking at the study overall: There were acute and convalescent COVID-19 samples, and they came from the United States, Italy and Spain. T cells, B-cell-depleted T cells, or PBMCs provided the cDNA or gDNA that served as material.

In the authors' workflow: Amplification of reference gene primers provided the estimated nucleated cell counts. Sequenced by immunoSEQ multiplex PCR; TCRdb stores in-frame clones only, minus some. The D gene and trimming were derived from the DNA, and the V and J assignments and clone size from that table. The sample lists around 180,000 clones, nearly 85% occurring once. The sample was peripheral blood. The TCR was taken from a woman between 25 and 40 years old with acute or convalescent COVID-19.

Written as DNA, the CDR3 is TGCGCCAGCAGCCAGGGGGAGGGGTTCGACACCGGGGAGCTGTTTTTT. Translation: CASSQGEGFDTGELFF. V usage is TRBV4-3 and J usage is TRBJ2-2; 7 bases line up with TRBD2. J was trimmed by 3 bases and V by 3 bases; bases with no gene match: 7. Germline assignment: CDR1 LGHNA and CDR2 YSLEER. This CDR3 is built from 16 residues.